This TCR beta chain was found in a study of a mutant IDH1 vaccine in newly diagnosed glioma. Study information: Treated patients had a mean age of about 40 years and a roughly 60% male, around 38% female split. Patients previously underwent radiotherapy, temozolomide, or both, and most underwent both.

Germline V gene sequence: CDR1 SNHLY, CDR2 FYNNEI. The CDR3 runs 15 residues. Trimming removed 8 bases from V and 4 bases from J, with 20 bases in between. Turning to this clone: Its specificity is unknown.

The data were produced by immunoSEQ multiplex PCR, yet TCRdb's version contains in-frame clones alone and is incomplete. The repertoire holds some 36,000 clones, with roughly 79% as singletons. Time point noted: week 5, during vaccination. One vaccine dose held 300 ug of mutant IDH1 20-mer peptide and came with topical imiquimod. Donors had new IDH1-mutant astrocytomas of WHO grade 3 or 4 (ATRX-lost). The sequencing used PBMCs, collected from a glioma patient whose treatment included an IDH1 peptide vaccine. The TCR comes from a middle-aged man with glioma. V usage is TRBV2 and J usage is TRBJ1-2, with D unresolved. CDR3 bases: TGTGCCAGCGGACTCGGGCAAGAAAGAGGCTATGGCTACACCTTC. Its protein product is CASGLGQERGYGYTF. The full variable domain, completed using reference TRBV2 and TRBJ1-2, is EPEVTQTPSHQVTQMGQEVILRCVPISNHLYFYWYRQILGQKVEFLVSFYNNEISEKSEIFDDQFSVERPDGSNFTLKIRSTKLEDSAMYFCASGLGQERGYGYTFGSGTRLTVV.